These T cell receptor beta chains were read from a single sample in a study of T cells in Graves' hyperthyroidism and ophthalmopathy. One entry per CDR3 protein results from TCRdb running MiXCR on the multiplex PCR reads. The sample carries about 360,000 distinct CDR3 sequences, roughly 13% recorded once. Material for sequencing was blood. The receptors derive from a woman aged 18-35 years with Graves' hyperthyroidism. Both conserved end residues are part of each CDR3. D genes are given only for firm matches. Some rows have no size entry. The others give once, few or many, or a class for an expanded clone.

V	J	D	size	CDR3	DNA
TRBV13	TRBJ1-1	.	many	CASSPQTVHWAFF	TGTGCCAGCAGCCCCCAAACGGTCCACTGGGCTTTCTTT
TRBV20-1	TRBJ1-2	.	many	CSASPGLNYGYTF	TGCAGTGCTAGTCCAGGTCTTAACTATGGCTACACCTTC
TRBV7-3	TRBJ2-7	.	many	CASSSGARDTPGEQYF	TGTGCCAGCAGCTCCGGAGCCCGGGACACCCCAGGGGAGCAGTACTTC
TRBV12-3/TRBV12-4	TRBJ2-7	.	many	CASGTGYEQYF	TGTGCCAGCGGAACAGGGTACGAGCAGTACTTC
TRBV7-2	TRBJ2-5	TRBD2	many	CASTPGTSGAMAQYF	TGTGCCAGCACCCCTGGGACTAGCGGCGCGATGGCCCAGTACTTC
TRBV28	TRBJ2-5	.	.	CASRGRGSGGETQYF	TGTGCCAGCAGGGGACGAGGCAGTGGGGGAGAGACCCAGTACTTC
TRBV9	TRBJ1-2	.	few	CASSVVGQSYGYTF	TGTGCCAGCAGCGTAGTGGGACAATCTTATGGCTACACCTTC
TRBV5-1	TRBJ2-7	.	many	CASSEGGDLSYEQYF	TGCGCCAGCAGCGAGGGCGGGGACCTGTCCTACGAGCAGTACTTC
TRBV24-1	TRBJ1-5	.	.	CATNEGLNQPQHF	TGTGCCACCAACGAGGGGTTGAATCAGCCCCAGCATTTT
TRBV6-5	TRBJ1-2	TRBD1	many	CASSYTSRQGGYGYTF	TGTGCCAGCAGTTACACCTCCAGACAGGGAGGATATGGCTACACCTTC
TRBV5-1	TRBJ2-7	TRBD1	few	CASEGQEGFGQYF	TGCGCCAGCGAGGGACAGGAAGGGTTCGGGCAGTACTTC
TRBV28	TRBJ1-5	.	many	CASSSVEPQHF	TGTGCCAGCAGTTCGGTGGAGCCCCAGCATTTT
TRBV24-1	TRBJ2-6	.	.	CATSDLSAGANVLTF	TGTGCCACCAGTGATTTATCGGCTGGGGCCAACGTCCTGACTTTC
TRBV6-6	TRBJ2-7	TRBD1	.	CASMGTGAEQYF	TGTGCCAGCATGGGGACAGGGGCCGAGCAGTACTTC
TRBV19	TRBJ1-6	.	few	CASSAFGTSGDSPLHF	TGTGCCAGTAGTGCTTTTGGGACGTCGGGGGATTCACCCCTCCACTTT
TRBV5-6	TRBJ1-2	.	.	CASSLGGTYGYTF	TGTGCCAGCAGCTTAGGGGGAACCTATGGCTACACCTTC
TRBV28	TRBJ2-2	TRBD1	many	CASFGTENTGELFF	TGTGCCAGTTTCGGGACAGAGAACACCGGGGAGCTGTTTTTT
TRBV2	TRBJ1-6	TRBD1	many	CASSPYGTDNNSPLHF	TGTGCCAGCAGTCCATACGGGACAGACAATAATTCACCCCTCCACTTT
TRBV12-3/TRBV12-4	TRBJ1-2	TRBD1	few	CASRPGQGALGYTF	TGTGCCAGCAGGCCGGGACAGGGGGCTCTTGGCTACACCTTC
TRBV18	TRBJ2-7	TRBD1	many	CASSSDRVRSYEQYF	TGTGCCAGCTCATCTGACAGGGTTAGGTCCTACGAGCAGTACTTC
TRBV27	TRBJ2-1	TRBD1	many	CASSLYQQGWSEQFF	TGTGCCAGCAGTTTATATCAACAGGGGTGGTCTGAGCAGTTCTTC
TRBV7-8	TRBJ2-7	TRBD2	many	CASSLETSGANYEQYF	TGTGCCAGCAGCTTAGAAACTAGCGGGGCAAACTACGAGCAGTACTTC
TRBV20-1	TRBJ1-5	TRBD1	many	CSALTDRGSNQPQHF	TGCAGTGCCCTAACGGACAGGGGCAGCAATCAGCCCCAGCATTTT